A single sample is the source of the 6 T cell receptor beta chains below, sequenced in a study of blood T cell repertoires in COVID-19. Repertoires were generated with immunoSEQ multiplex PCR, while TCRdb's copy carries only in-frame clones and drops some. This sample has 200,000 to 250,000 clones, with around 90% found just once. The specimen sequenced was PBMCs or T cells enriched from blood (not recorded which). The receptors come from a man aged 30 to 45 who had recovered from COVID-19.

The V call is TRBV14, the J call TRBJ1-1; possibly TRBD1 for D (6 bases). Germline values: CDR1 SGHDN, CDR2 FVKESK. Trimming shortened V by 4 bases and J by 11 bases, and 20 bases separated the two germline ends. This CDR3 spans 14 amino acids. The CDR3 sequence is CASSPSQGLLGAFF. The CDR3 nucleotides are TGTGCCAGCAGCCCGAGTCAGGGGCTTCTGGGGGCTTTCTTT.

The rearrangement uses TRBV7-2 and TRBJ2-3; possibly TRBD2 for D (5 bases). CDR3 length: 14 amino acids. CDR1 and CDR2 from the germline V gene are SGHTA and FQGNSA. Trimming took 5 bases from V and 2 from J, leaving 11 bases between them. The CDR3 sequence is CASSPSGPTDTQYF. In nucleotides, the CDR3 is TGTGCCAGCAGCCCCAGCGGCCCCACAGATACGCAGTATTTT. Full variable domain (rest looked up from reference TRBV7-2 and TRBJ2-3): GAGVSQSPSNKVTEKGKDVELRCDPISGHTALYWYRQSLGQGLEFLIYFQGNSAPDKSGLPSDRFSAERTGGSVSTLTIQRTQQEDSAVYLCASSPSGPTDTQYFGPGTRLTVL.

The rearrangement links TRBV6-2 or TRBV6-3 to TRBJ1-6; TRBD1 aligns across 9 bases. CDR1 and CDR2 from the germline V gene are MNHEY and SVGEGT. The CDR3 covers 15 residues. After removal of 5 bases from V and 12 bases from J, the junction contained 11 bases not matched to a gene. Here the CDR3 reads CASSDHRGPQGPLHF. As DNA, the CDR3 is TGTGCCAGCAGTGACCACAGGGGGCCCCAGGGACCCCTCCACTTT.

The rearrangement uses TRBV4-3 and TRBJ2-3; no definite D call. The CDR3 totals 15 residues. V was pared by 6 bases and J by 4 bases, with 17 bases between. CDR1 is LGHNA, CDR2 YSLEER, per germline. The CDR3: CASSPGLGHSDTQYF. DNA of the CDR3: TGCGCCAGCAGTCCCGGCCTTGGGCATTCAGATACGCAGTATTTT.

As DNA, the CDR3 is TGTGCCAGCACCTCAGAGCTAGCGGCCCACGAGCAGTACTTC. Protein product: CASTSELAAHEQYF. The rearrangement joins TRBV5-6 to TRBJ2-7; 7 nucleotides align to TRBD2. The CDR3 loop spans 14 amino acids. V gave up 6 bases and J gave up 5 bases; unmatched junction bases: 11. CDR1 is SGHDT and CDR2 is YYEEEE in the germline V gene.

The CDR3: CASSSTSGTDTQYF. The CDR3 DNA is TGTGCCAGCAGCTCGACTTCGGGCACAGATACGCAGTATTTT. V gene TRBV7-2 combines with J gene TRBJ2-3; no definite D call. Trimming shortened V by 4 bases and J by 1 base, and 9 bases separated the two germline ends. Germline V CDR1 and CDR2: SGHTA, FQGNSA. The CDR3 length is 14 residues.